This T cell receptor beta chain emerged from a study of cytomegalovirus exposure and HLA in healthy donors. Overall study results and limits: When analyzed later, the rates of TCR association showed variation by HLA locus, with DRB1 the most and HLA-C the fewest. V- and J-gene trimming of TCR beta was linked (in a later analysis) to a missense DCLRE1C variant.

Donors were ostensibly healthy at sampling, although undocumented immune exposures were probable. Note on this clone: The antigen is unknown.

Germline CDR1 and CDR2: MNHEY and SMNVEV (reference sequence). The trim removed 6 bases at V and 3 bases at J, leaving 4 bases unmatched. The CDR3 consists of 14 residues. In the PCR, 60 Vbeta and 13 Jbeta primers were used. Using immunoSEQ multiplex PCR, the repertoire was profiled, and TCRdb retains in-frame clones only, with some absent. This sample yields about 100,000 clones, of which about four fifths are seen a single time; under 5.5% belongs to the top ten. The sequence was collected from a man aged 35-49 years in good health and CMV-seropositive. Sequenced material: PBMCs. The chain uses TRBV27 and TRBJ1-2; 10 bases map to TRBD1. The CDR3 DNA sequence: TGTGCCAGCAGACGGACAGGGGGGGACTATGGCTACACCTTC. Its protein product is CASRRTGGDYGYTF.